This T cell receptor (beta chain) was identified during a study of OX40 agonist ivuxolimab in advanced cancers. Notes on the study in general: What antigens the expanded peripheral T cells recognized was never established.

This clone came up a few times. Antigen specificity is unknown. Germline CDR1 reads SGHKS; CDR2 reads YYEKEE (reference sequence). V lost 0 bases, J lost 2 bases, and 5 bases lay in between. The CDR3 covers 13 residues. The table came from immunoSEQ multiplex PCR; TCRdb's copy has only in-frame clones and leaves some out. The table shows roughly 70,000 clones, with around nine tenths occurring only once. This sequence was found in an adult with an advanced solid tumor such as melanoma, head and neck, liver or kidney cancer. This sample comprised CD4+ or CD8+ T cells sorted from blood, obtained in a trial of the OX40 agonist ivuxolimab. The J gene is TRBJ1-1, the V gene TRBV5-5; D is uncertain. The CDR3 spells CASSLGLNTEAFF. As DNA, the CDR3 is TGTGCCAGCAGCTTGGGTCTCAACACTGAAGCTTTCTTT.